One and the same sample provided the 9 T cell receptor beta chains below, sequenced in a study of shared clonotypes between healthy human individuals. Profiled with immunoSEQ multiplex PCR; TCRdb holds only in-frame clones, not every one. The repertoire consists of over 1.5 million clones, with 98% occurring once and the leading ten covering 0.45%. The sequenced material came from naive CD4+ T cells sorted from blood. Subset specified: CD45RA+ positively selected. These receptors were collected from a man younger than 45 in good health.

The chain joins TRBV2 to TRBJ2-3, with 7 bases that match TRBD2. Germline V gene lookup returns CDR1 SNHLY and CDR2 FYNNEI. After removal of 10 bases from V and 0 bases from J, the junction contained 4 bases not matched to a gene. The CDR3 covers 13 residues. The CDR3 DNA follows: TGTGCCATAAGCGGGGATAGCACAGATACGCAGTATTTT. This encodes CAISGDSTDTQYF.

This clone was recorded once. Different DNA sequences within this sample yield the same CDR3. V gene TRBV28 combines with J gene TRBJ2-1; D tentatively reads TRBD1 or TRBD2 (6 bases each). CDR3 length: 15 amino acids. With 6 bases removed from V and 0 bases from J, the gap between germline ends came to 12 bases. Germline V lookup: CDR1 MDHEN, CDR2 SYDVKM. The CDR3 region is CASSLGGSSYNEQFF. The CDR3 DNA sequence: TGTGCCAGCAGCCTGGGGGGCAGCTCCTACAATGAGCAGTTCTTC.

CDR3 bases: TGTGCCAGCAGACCCACTGGAAGTCAGCCCCAGCATTTT. This sequence encodes CASRPTGSQPQHF. This chain joins TRBV6-1 and TRBJ1-5; D is undetermined. The CDR3 consists of 13 residues. Germline CDR1 MNHNS, CDR2 SASEGT. Trimming pared 6 bases from V and 6 bases from J, leaving 12 bases between.

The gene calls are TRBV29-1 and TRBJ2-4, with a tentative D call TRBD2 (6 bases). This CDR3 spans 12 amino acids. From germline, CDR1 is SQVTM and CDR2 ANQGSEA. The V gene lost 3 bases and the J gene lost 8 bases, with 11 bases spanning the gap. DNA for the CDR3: TGCAGCGTTGAGTTGGGGGGAGACATTCAGTACTTC. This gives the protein CSVELGGDIQYF. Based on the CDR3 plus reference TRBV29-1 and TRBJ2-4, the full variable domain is SAVISQKPSRDICQRGTSLTIQCQVDSQVTMMFWYRQQPGQSLTLIATANQGSEATYESGFVIDKFPISRPNLTFSTLTVSNMSPEDSSIYLCSVELGGDIQYFGAGTRLSVL.

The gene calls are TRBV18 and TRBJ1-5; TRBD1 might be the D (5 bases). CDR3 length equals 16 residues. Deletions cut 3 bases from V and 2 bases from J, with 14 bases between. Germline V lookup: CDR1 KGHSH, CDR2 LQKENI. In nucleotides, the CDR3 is TGTGCCAGCTCACCCCGACAGATCCAGGGCAATCAGCCCCAGCATTTT. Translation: CASSPRQIQGNQPQHF.

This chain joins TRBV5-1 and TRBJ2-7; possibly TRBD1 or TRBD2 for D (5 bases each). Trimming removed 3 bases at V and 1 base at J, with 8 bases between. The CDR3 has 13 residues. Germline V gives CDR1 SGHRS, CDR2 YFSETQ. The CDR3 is CASSSEGSYEQYF. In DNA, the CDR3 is TGCGCCAGCAGCTCCGAGGGGTCCTACGAGCAGTACTTC.

The CDR3 region has the DNA TGTGCCAGCCACACAGGGGGCCTCCCCGTTTACGAGCAGTACTTC. Protein product: CASHTGGLPVYEQYF. V and J are TRBV5-4 and TRBJ2-7; 9 nucleotides align to TRBD1. The germline gives CDR1 SGHNT, CDR2 YYREEE (reference sequence). The CDR3 loop spans 15 amino acids. V lost 7 bases and J lost 4; bases outside the gene matches: 12.

The CDR3 loop reads CASSASQGALYNEQFF. The CDR3 coding sequence is TGCGCCAGCAGCGCGTCACAGGGGGCATTATACAATGAGCAGTTCTTC. The chain employs TRBV5-1 and TRBJ2-1, with 9 bases matching TRBD1. Looked up from germline, CDR1 is SGHRS and CDR2 is YFSETQ. The V segment lost 4 bases and the J segment 4 bases; nucleotides outside the gene matches: 9. This CDR3 comprises 16 residues.

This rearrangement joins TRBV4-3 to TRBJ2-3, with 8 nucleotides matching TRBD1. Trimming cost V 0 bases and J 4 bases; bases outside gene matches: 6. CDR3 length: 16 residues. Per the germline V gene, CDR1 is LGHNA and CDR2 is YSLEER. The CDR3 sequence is CASSQEGRGRADTQYF. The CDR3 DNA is TGCGCCAGCAGCCAAGAAGGCAGGGGGCGGGCAGATACGCAGTATTTT.